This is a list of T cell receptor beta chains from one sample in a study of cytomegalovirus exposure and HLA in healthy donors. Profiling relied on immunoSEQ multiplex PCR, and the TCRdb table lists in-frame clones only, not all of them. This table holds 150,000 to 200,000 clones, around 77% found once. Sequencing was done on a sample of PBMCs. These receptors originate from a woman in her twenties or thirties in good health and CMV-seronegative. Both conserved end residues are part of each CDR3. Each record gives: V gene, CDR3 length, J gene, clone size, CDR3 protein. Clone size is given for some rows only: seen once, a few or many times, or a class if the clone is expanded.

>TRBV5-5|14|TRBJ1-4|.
CASSLGGGNEKLFF
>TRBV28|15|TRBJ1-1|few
CASRIPSGGLTEAFF
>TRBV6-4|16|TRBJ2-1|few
CASSDSGLGAANEQFF
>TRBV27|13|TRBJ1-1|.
CASRLTGKAEAFF
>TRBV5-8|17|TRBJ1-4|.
CASSLGTGFGTNEKLFF
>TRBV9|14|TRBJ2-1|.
CASSVSGGAGEQFF
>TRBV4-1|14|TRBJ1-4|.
CASSFGTGVKKLFF
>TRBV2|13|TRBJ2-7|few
CASNHPVTYEQYF
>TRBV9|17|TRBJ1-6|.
CASSVGSVLLDNSPLHF
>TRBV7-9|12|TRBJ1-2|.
CASSHQQGADTF
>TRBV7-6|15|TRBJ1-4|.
CASSLKSRGTEKLFF
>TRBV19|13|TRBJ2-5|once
CASRRQGAETQYF
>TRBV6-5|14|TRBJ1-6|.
CATNGGLGNSPLHF
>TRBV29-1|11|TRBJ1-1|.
CSVDVDTEAFF
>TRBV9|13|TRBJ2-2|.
CASSVGGIGELFF
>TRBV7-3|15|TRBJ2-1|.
CASSLSQRGYNEQFF
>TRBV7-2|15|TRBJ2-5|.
CASSSNRGGRETQYF
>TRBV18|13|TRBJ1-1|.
CASSPRGNTEAFF
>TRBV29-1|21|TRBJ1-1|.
CSVGGICEVRAGFLRNTEAFF
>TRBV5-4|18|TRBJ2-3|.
CASSVGLAGGKSTDTQYF
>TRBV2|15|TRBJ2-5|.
CASSGSRGAGETQYF
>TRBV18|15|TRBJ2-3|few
CASSPTGLSTDTQYF
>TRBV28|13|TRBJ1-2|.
CASSLSRSIGYTF
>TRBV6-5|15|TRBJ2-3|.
CASSPRGAVADTQYF
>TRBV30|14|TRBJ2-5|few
CAWRLWGGHETQYF
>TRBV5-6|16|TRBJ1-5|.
CASSLDRGRSNQPQHF
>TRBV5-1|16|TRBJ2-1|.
CASSFQQVLKVNEQFF
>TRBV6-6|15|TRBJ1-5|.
CASRLEGRGNQPQHF
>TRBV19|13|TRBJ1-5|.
CASSIVGNQPQHF
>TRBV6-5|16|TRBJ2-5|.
CASSYTSVGPRGTQYF
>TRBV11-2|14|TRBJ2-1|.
CASSLLAGVDEQFF
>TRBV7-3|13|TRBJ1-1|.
CASSPEPGGEAFF
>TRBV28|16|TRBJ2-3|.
CASSPSGGERGDTQYF
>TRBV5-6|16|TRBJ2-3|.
CASSWGTSGFSHTQYF
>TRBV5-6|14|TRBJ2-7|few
CASSPLGRSYEQYF
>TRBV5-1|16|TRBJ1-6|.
CASSSRTGDSNSPLHF
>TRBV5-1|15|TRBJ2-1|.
CASSLVAHEYNEQFF
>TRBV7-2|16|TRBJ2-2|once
CASSLRSQRNTGELFF
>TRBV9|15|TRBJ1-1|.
CASSAQPGVNTEAFF
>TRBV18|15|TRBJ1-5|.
CASSTITDSNQPQHF
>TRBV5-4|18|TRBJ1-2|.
CASSQTLSTLRTFYGYTF
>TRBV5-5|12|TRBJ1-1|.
CASSLRPDEAFF
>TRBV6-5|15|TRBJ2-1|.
CAVHSGGAEYNEQFF
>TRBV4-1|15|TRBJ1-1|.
CASSHPPRGNTEAFF
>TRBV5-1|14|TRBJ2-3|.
CASRGGLAKDTQYF
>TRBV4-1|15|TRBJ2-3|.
CASSQDKRSTDTQYF
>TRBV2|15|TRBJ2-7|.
CASSGGGGGTYEQYF
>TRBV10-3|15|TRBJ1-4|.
CAISKGGQANEKLFF
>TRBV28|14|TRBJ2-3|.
CASSPGQSTDTQYF
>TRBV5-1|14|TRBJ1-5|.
CASSTGTGDQPQHF
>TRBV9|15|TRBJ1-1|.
CASSASTVRNTEAFF
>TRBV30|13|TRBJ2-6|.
CAWRGAGANVLTF
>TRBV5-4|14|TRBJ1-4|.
CASSGGGYNEKLFF
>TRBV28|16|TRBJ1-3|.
CASSPGDRGPGNTIYF